The rows below give T cell receptor beta chains drawn from one sample of a study of cytomegalovirus exposure and HLA in healthy donors. Some clones are missing from TCRdb's copy, which holds only in-frame ones; the method was immunoSEQ multiplex PCR. Among tens of thousands of clones listed, over 70% were seen once. The source material was PBMCs. The receptor source for this set is a man younger than 40 in good health and CMV-seropositive. Each CDR3 is given with its conserved first and last residue. D genes are given only for firm matches. The size entry is marked missing in some rows and otherwise reads once, few, many or a size class.

>TRBD2|TRBJ2-1|-|TRBV7-6
CASSLSARGAYNEQFF
TGTGCCAGCAGCCTTTCTGCGCGGGGGGCCTACAATGAGCAGTTCTTC
>TRBD1|TRBJ1-4|-|TRBV9
CASSASGTGREKLFF
TGTGCCAGCAGCGCATCCGGGACAGGGCGAGAAAAACTGTTTTTT
>TRBD1|TRBJ1-5|-|TRBV7-8
CASSPSPTGDNQPQHF
TGTGCCAGCAGCCCATCCCCGACAGGGGACAATCAGCCCCAGCATTTT
>TRBD1|TRBJ1-4|-|TRBV6-5
CASRGTGTNEKLFF
TGTGCCAGCAGAGGGACAGGAACTAATGAAAAACTGTTTTTT
>-|TRBJ1-1|-|TRBV11-2
CASSLDLGRVNTEAFF
TGTGCCAGCAGCTTAGATCTGGGCAGGGTAAACACTGAAGCTTTCTTT
>-|TRBJ1-1|-|TRBV30
CAWTRERNTEAFF
TGTGCCTGGACACGGGAAAGAAACACTGAAGCTTTCTTT
>-|TRBJ1-1|few|TRBV5-1
CASSPGTKNTEAFF
TGCGCCAGCAGCCCCGGGACAAAGAACACTGAAGCTTTCTTT
>-|TRBJ1-5|-|TRBV23-1
CASSRGICKPFYQPQHF
TGCGCCAGCAGTCGCGGAATATGCAAACCTTTTTATCAGCCCCAGCATTTT
>-|TRBJ2-7|-|TRBV5-6
CASSLNSEQYF
TGTGCCAGCAGCTTGAACAGCGAGCAGTACTTC
>TRBD1|TRBJ2-7|-|TRBV4-2
CASSQELGQGSYEQYF
TGTGCCAGCAGCCAAGAGCTCGGACAGGGCTCCTACGAGCAGTACTTC
>TRBD2|TRBJ2-2|-|TRBV6-5
CASRGGDTGELFF
TGTGCCAGCAGGGGGGGGGACACCGGGGAGCTGTTTTTT
>TRBD1|TRBJ1-5|-|TRBV2
CASSLAGTGDQPQHF
TGTGCCAGCAGCCTAGCCGGGACAGGGGATCAGCCCCAGCATTTT
>TRBD1|TRBJ1-2|-|TRBV9
CASSDTGDLYGYTF
TGTGCCAGCAGCGATACAGGGGATCTCTATGGCTACACCTTC
>-|TRBJ2-3|-|TRBV28
CASSRGGASTDTQYF
TGTGCCAGCAGCCGCGGCGGGGCAAGCACAGATACGCAGTATTTT
>TRBD1|TRBJ1-3|-|TRBV7-9
CASSPGQVLSGNTIYF
TGTGCCAGCAGTCCGGGACAGGTTCTCTCTGGAAACACCATATATTTT
>-|TRBJ2-6|-|TRBV5-4
CASSTRDRVANVLTF
TGTGCCAGCAGCACCAGGGATCGGGTCGCCAACGTCCTGACTTTC
>TRBD1|TRBJ2-7|-|TRBV2
CASSFRDSYEQYF
TGTGCCAGCAGTTTTCGGGACAGCTACGAGCAGTACTTC
>-|TRBJ2-1|once|TRBV30
CAWSVMGAQFF
TGTGCCTGGAGTGTAATGGGGGCGCAGTTCTTC
>-|TRBJ2-7|-|TRBV27
CASSLQGKYEQYF
TGTGCCAGCAGTTTACAGGGCAAGTACGAGCAGTACTTC
>TRBD1|TRBJ2-3|once|TRBV6-1
CASSPGQGSTDTQYF
TGTGCCAGCAGCCCAGGACAGGGGAGCACAGATACGCAGTATTTT
>-|TRBJ1-6|few|TRBV18
CASSPDRWEVSNSPLHF
TGTGCCAGCTCACCAGACAGGTGGGAAGTTTCTAATTCACCCCTCCACTTT
>-|TRBJ2-7|-|TRBV5-1
CASSLAPAAYEQYF
TGCGCCAGCAGCTTGGCCCCTGCAGCCTACGAGCAGTACTTC